This T cell receptor (beta chain) was captured in a study of vaccination and CD4 T cells after COVID-19. Study-level background: Recovered patients in the cohort numbered six men and four women, two of them Hispanic. A median of around 70 days (range 14 to 241) separated dose two from the taking of post-vaccine samples.

With 3 bases clipped from V and 5 bases from J, the junction kept 3 bases outside the gene matches. From germline, CDR1 is KGHSH and CDR2 LQKENI. The CDR3 spans 14 residues. TCRdb passed the PCR reads through MiXCR, listing each CDR3 protein once. In the table there are roughly 18,000 distinct CDR3 sequences, around two thirds of which are singletons. US Alpha, Beta and Delta variants postdated the positive PCR dates, which ran from March to December 2020. This specimen was CD4+ T cells from blood, taken before SARS-CoV-2 vaccination. The TCR was taken from a human donor who had recovered from COVID-19. The chain combines TRBV18 with TRBJ1-5, with 8 positions matching TRBD1. The CDR3 loop is CASSPTGADQPQHF. The CDR3, as DNA: TGTGCCAGCTCACCGACAGGGGCCGATCAGCCCCAGCATTTT.